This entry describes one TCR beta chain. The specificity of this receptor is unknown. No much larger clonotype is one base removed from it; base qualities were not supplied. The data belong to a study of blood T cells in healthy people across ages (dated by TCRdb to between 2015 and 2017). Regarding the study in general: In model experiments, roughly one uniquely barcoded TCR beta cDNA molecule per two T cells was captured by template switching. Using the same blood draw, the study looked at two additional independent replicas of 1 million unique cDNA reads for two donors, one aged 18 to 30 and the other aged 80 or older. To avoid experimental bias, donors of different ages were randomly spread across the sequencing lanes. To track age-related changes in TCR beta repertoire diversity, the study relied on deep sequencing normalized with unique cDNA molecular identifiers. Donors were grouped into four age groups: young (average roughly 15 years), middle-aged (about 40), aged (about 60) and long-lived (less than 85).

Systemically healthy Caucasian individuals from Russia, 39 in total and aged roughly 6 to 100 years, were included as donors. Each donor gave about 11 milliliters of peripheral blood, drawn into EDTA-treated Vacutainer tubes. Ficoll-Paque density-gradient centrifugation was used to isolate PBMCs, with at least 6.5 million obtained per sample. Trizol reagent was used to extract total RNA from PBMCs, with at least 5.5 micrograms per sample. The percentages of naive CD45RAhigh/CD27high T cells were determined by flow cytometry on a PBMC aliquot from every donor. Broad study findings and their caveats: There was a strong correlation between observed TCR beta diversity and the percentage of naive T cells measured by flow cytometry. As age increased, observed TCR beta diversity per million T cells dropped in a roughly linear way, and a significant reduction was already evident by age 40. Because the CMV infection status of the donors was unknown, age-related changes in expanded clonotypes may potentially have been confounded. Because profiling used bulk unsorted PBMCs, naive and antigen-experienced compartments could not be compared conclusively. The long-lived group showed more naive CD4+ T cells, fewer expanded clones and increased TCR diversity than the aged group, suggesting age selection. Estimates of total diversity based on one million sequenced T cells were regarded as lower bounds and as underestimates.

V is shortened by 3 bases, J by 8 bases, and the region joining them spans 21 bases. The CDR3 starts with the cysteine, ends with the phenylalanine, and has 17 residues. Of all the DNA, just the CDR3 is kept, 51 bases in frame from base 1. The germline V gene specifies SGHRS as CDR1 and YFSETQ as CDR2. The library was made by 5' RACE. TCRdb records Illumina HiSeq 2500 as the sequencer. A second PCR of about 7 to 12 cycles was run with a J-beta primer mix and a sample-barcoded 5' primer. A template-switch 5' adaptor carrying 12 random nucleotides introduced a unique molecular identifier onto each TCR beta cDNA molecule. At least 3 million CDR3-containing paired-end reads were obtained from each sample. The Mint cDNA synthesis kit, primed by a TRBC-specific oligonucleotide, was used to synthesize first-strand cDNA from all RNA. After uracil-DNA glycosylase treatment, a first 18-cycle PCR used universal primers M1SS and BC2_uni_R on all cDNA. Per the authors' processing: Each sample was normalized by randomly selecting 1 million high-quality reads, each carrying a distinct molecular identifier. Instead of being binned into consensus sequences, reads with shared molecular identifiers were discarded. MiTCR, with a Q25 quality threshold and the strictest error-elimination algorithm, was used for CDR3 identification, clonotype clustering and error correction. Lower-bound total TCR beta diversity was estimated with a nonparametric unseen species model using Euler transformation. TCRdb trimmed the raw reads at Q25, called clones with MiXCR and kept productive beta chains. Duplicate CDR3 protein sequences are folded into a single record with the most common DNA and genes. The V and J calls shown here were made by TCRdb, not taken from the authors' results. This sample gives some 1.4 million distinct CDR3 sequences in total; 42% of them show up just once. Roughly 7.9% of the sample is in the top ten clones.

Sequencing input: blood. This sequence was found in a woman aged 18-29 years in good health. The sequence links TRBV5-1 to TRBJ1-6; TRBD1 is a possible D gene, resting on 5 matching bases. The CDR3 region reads CASSSTKGILGDSPLHF. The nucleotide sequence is TGCGCCAGCAGCTCGACGAAGGGAATACTAGGGGATTCACCCCTCCACTTT.